These 12 T cell receptor beta chains were sequenced from one sample in a study of Graves' ophthalmopathy and Graves' hyperthyroidism. Amplified material comprised TCR beta CDR3 regions derived from RNA transcripts. A first-round RT-PCR used HTBI primers, followed by a second-round multiplex PCR. TCRdb ran MiXCR on the multiplex PCR reads and lists one entry per CDR3 protein. The sample carries around 660,000 distinct CDR3 sequences, approximately 39% recorded once. The sample consisted of peripheral blood. The receptors come from an adult man with Graves' ophthalmopathy.

This clonotype was picked up one time. This sequence joins TRBV5-1 and TRBJ2-2; D possibly corresponds to TRBD1 (5 bases). The V gene lost 4 bases and the J gene lost 3 bases, with 16 bases spanning the gap. This CDR3 is built from 16 residues. The germline gives CDR1 SGHRS, CDR2 YFSETQ. The CDR3 region has the DNA TGCGCCAGCAGCCCCTTGGCCAGGGCTCACACCGGGGAGCTGTTTTTT. It encodes CASSPLARAHTGELFF. Complete variable domain (other parts from reference TRBV5-1 and TRBJ2-2): KAGVTQTPRYLIKTRGQQVTLSCSPISGHRSVSWYQQTPGQGLQFLFEYFSETQRNKGNFPGRFSGRQFSNSRSEMNVSTLELGDSALYLCASSPLARAHTGELFFGEGSRLTVL.

This clonotype was seen more than once but under ten times. The chain links TRBV9 to TRBJ1-5, with 10 bases fitting TRBD1. The length of the CDR3 is 18 residues. CDR1 and CDR2 (germline): SGDLS, YYNGEE. The trim removed 5 bases at V and 1 base at J, leaving 12 bases unmatched. The CDR3 DNA sequence: TGTGCCAGCAGACTCCGGGACAGGGGTAAGTGGAGCAATCAGCCCCAGCATTTT. This codes for CASRLRDRGKWSNQPQHF.

V is TRBV9 and J is TRBJ2-7; 8 bases are shared with TRBD2. V dropped 4 bases and J dropped 0; count of bases not matched to a gene: 12. The CDR3 contains 17 residues. CDR1 is SGDLS and CDR2 is YYNGEE in the germline V gene. The CDR3 region has the DNA TGTGCCAGCAGCCCTAGATTAGCGGGGCCAAACTCCTACGAGCAGTACTTC. Translated, it gives CASSPRLAGPNSYEQYF. The entire variable domain, with the rest obtained from reference TRBV9 and TRBJ2-7, is as follows: DSGVTQTPKHLITATGQRVTLRCSPRSGDLSVYWYQQSLDQGLQFLIQYYNGEERAKGNILERFSAQQFPDLHSELNLSSLELGDSALYFCASSPRLAGPNSYEQYFGPGTRLTVT.

The chain uses TRBV7-8 and TRBJ1-2; 11 bases line up with TRBD1. Losses at the gene ends were 9 bases for V and 7 bases for J; bases not matched to a gene: 7. CDR3 length: 13 amino acids. Germline CDR1 SGHVS, CDR2 FQNEAQ. The chain's CDR3 is CASNRDRGSGYTF. The CDR3 nucleotides are TGTGCCAGTAACCGGGACAGGGGGTCTGGCTACACCTTC.

In its sample, this clonotype was seen a few times. DNA for the CDR3: TGTGCCAGCAGCGTTAAGGACAGGATAAGTACCGGGGAGCTGTTTTTT. Its translation: CASSVKDRISTGELFF. This sequence joins TRBV9 and TRBJ2-2; 7 bases match TRBD1. Looked up from germline, CDR1 is SGDLS and CDR2 is YYNGEE. The CDR3 is made up of 16 amino acids. The J segment lost 5 bases and the V segment lost 2 bases, leaving 9 bases of the junction unmatched.

The gene calls are TRBV7-2 and TRBJ1-1; D is possibly TRBD1 (5 bases). The germline CDR1 and CDR2 sequences are SGHTA and FQGNSA. V lost 8 bases and J lost 0, with 19 bases in between. The CDR3 sequence is 16 residues long. DNA for the CDR3: TGTGCCAGCGCCCCGTCCGGGGGAATCATGAACACTGAAGCTTTCTTT. Protein: CASAPSGGIMNTEAFF.

CDR3 sequence: CASSSSGSNEQYF. The CDR3 DNA reads as TGCGCCAGCAGCTCTAGCGGGAGCAACGAGCAGTACTTC. V is TRBV4-1 and J is TRBJ2-7, with TRBD2 matching 10 bases. This CDR3 has 13 amino acids. CDR1 and CDR2 from the germline V gene are MGHRA and YSYEKL. Trimming cost V 5 bases and J 5 bases; bases outside gene matches: 3.

This chain connects TRBV12-3 or TRBV12-4 to TRBJ1-2, with TRBD1 matching over 7 bases. V trimming: 4 bases; J trimming: 6 bases; junction bases outside the gene matches: 11. The CDR3 spans 15 residues. The chain's CDR3 is CASSYPRQGGDGYTF. The CDR3, as DNA: TGTGCCAGCAGTTACCCAAGACAGGGAGGAGATGGCTACACCTTC.

As concerns this clonotype: This may be a read error: a much more frequent sequence differs by one nucleotide. V and J are TRBV2 and TRBJ2-7; no clear D. CDR1 and CDR2 from the germline V gene are SNHLY and FYNNEI. The CDR3 contains 13 residues. CDR3 region: CANSVSLPYEQYF. The CDR3, as DNA: TGTGCCAACAGTGTGTCTCTTCCCTACGAGCAGTACTTC.

This clonotype was detected ten times or more. The V gene is TRBV12-3 or TRBV12-4, the J gene TRBJ2-5; possible D gene TRBD1, 6 bases. Trimming removed 2 bases at V and 5 bases at J, with 15 bases between. CDR3 length: 15 amino acids. The DNA for the CDR3 is TGTGCCAGCAGTTTATCGGGACAAAGCCGGGAGACCCAGTACTTC. The encoded protein is CASSLSGQSRETQYF.

This clonotype was counted between two and nine times. The chain links TRBV19 to TRBJ2-7; D is unclear. This CDR3 is 15 amino acids long. V was cut by 2 bases and J by 2 bases, with 13 bases left in between. In germline, CDR1 is LNHDA, CDR2 SQIVND (reference sequence). The CDR3, as DNA: TGTGCCAGTAGTATATTGGCCTCCTCCACCTACGAGCAGTACTTC. The encoded protein is CASSILASSTYEQYF.

The J gene is TRBJ2-2, the V gene TRBV2; D might be TRBD1 or TRBD2, each matching 7 bases. Germline CDR1 is SNHLY and CDR2 is FYNNEI. CDR3 length: 14 residues. Trimming took 8 bases from V and 4 from J, leaving 14 bases between them. The CDR3 is CASGQGGPTGELFF. CDR3 nucleotide sequence: TGTGCCAGCGGTCAGGGGGGGCCCACCGGGGAGCTGTTTTTT.